These T cell receptor beta chains were read from a single sample in a study of beta chain features in type 1 diabetes. The method was immunoSEQ multiplex PCR; TCRdb's version includes in-frame clones alone and lacks a portion of them. The data contain 40,000 to 45,000 clones, around 48% of them singletons. The specimen sequenced was central memory CD4+ T cells from blood. Every receptor here comes from a woman under 30 in good health. The conserved cysteine and the conserved F or W are not part of the CDR3 here. Some rows mark clone size as missing; the rest say once, few, many or name a class of expanded clone.

J gene | V gene | CDR3 length | clone size | CDR3 protein
TRBJ2-7 | TRBV18 | 11 | few | ASSAGLADEQY
TRBJ1-1 | TRBV5-1 | 12 | few | ASSSGSLNTEAF
TRBJ1-2 | TRBV5-4 | 14 | - | ASSPPVGGDLYGYT
TRBJ2-7 | TRBV18 | 12 | - | ASSPPTGSYEQY
TRBJ2-1 | TRBV7-9 | 12 | - | ASRASGGYNEQF
TRBJ2-3 | TRBV6-1 | 10 | - | ASSDRADTQY
TRBJ2-3 | TRBV6-5 | 11 | - | ASSRNRGDTQY
TRBJ2-3 | TRBV10-3 | 13 | - | AIRDGTGRTDTQY
TRBJ1-2 | TRBV19 | 15 | - | ASSINHRDRGNYGYT
TRBJ1-2 | TRBV6-1 | 12 | - | ASSEVGTTDGYT
TRBJ2-1 | TRBV19 | 14 | - | ASSTTSSGRTNEQF
TRBJ1-1 | TRBV5-1 | 13 | few | ASSRPGTGGTEAF
TRBJ2-5 | TRBV29-1 | 11 | few | SVVAVSRETQY
TRBJ2-3 | TRBV7-3 | 11 | - | ASSRRGVDTQY
- | TRBV6-1 | 13 | once | ASSEVSGRGYEQY
- | TRBV6-1 | 14 | - | ASSEGLAGPKYEQY
TRBJ1-2 | TRBV21-1 | 14 | - | ASSKYDRGDNYGYT
TRBJ2-3 | TRBV5-4 | 15 | - | ASSLRWGHETGDTQY
TRBJ2-1 | TRBV19 | 13 | - | ASSWTVEDYNEQF
TRBJ1-2 | TRBV5-1 | 12 | - | ASSLEQGHYGYT
- | TRBV7-2 | 12 | - | ASSLGRELAEQY
TRBJ2-3 | TRBV5-1 | 12 | - | ASSFNQGSETQY
TRBJ1-5 | TRBV2 | 13 | once | ASSVGRGQSQPQH
TRBJ1-4 | TRBV6-5 | 12 | - | ASSGQGLNEKLF
TRBJ2-3 | TRBV5-1 | 11 | few | ASSLVALDTQY
TRBJ1-5 | TRBV19 | 14 | - | ASSTYRDKGHQPQH
TRBJ2-7 | TRBV23-1 | 11 | - | ASSRTGTYEQY
TRBJ1-2 | TRBV2 | 11 | - | ASSETRPGGYT
TRBJ2-1 | TRBV7-9 | 13 | few | ASSLTSGEYNEQF
TRBJ1-2 | TRBV4-1 | 9 | - | ASSQAQGYT
TRBJ1-3 | TRBV7-2 | 15 | - | ASSLRRGYGTGNTIY
TRBJ1-2 | TRBV28 | 13 | - | ASSTRTGGGYGYT
TRBJ2-6 | TRBV7-8 | 14 | few | ASSRRTGDGANVLT
TRBJ2-1 | TRBV29-1 | 12 | - | SVIRTSGRSEQF
TRBJ2-1 | TRBV6-1 | 11 | - | ASSISSSGEQF
TRBJ2-7 | TRBV6-1 | 12 | few | ASSRDLSSYEQY
TRBJ1-4 | TRBV19 | 13 | - | ASSMLGTVNEKLF
TRBJ1-1 | TRBV6-1 | 11 | - | ASSDRVLTEAF
TRBJ2-2 | TRBV30 | 14 | - | AWRSGLAGGPGELF
TRBJ2-1 | TRBV2 | 15 | - | AILAGGPGTSYNEQF
TRBJ2-7 | TRBV7-6 | 13 | - | ASSRNTGTSYEQY
TRBJ2-3 | TRBV18 | 11 | - | ASLQGLADTQY
TRBJ1-2 | TRBV10-3 | 11 | - | AISEDRDYGYT
TRBJ1-1 | TRBV30 | 12 | - | AWSGGLGNTEAF
TRBJ2-1 | TRBV7-3 | 13 | - | ASSSRQGPYNEQF